This T cell receptor (beta chain) was obtained from a study of beta chain features in type 1 diabetes. Overall study results and limits: Whether TCRB rearrangement is influenced by HLA type went unresolved here. At VDJ recombination sites, type 1 diabetes patients had fewer insertions and more deleted nucleotides. Among all four CD4+ subsets, Type 1 diabetes patients had TCRB CDR3s that were moderately but significantly shorter.

This clone was counted at least ten times. Its specificity is unknown. Additional DNA sequences in this sample encode the identical CDR3. Reverse transcription of all isolated RNA meant that expressed TCRB transcripts were sequenced. The repertoire was sequenced with immunoSEQ multiplex PCR; TCRdb's copy has only in-frame clones and lacks some. The sample holds around 430,000 clones, about 30% seen once. A single heparinised blood sample, averaging around 110 mL, was obtained per donor. Deletions cut 1 base from V and 5 bases from J, with 0 bases between. The germline gives CDR1 ENHRY, CDR2 SYGVKD. There are 11 residues in the CDR3.

V usage is TRBV10-3 and J usage is TRBJ2-1; D ambiguous. The source is a man aged 18 to 35 in good health. The sequenced sample was naive CD4+ T cells from blood. In nucleotides, the CDR3 is TGTGCCATCAGTGAGTACAATGAGCAGTTCTTC. Its protein product is CAISEYNEQFF.